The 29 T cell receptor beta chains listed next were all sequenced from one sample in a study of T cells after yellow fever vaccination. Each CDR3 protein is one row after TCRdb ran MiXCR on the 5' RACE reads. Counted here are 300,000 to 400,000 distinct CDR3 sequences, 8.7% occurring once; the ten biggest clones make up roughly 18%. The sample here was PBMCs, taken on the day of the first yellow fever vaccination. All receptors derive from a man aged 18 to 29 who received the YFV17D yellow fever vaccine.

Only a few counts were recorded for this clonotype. CDR3 sequence reads: CASSQVEGNTEAFF. In nucleotides, the CDR3 is TGCGCCAGCAGCCAAGTCGAGGGAAACACTGAAGCTTTCTTT. This chain joins TRBV4-3 and TRBJ1-1; D is unclear. V shed 1 base and J shed 2 bases, with 8 bases lying between them. CDR1 and CDR2 from the germline V gene are LGHNA and YSLEER. The CDR3 length is 14 residues.

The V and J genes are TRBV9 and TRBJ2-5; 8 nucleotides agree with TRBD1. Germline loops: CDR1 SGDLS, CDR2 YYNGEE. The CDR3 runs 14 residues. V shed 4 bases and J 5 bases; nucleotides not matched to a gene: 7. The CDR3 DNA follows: TGTGCCAGCAGCTCAGGGGGCGTGGGGGAGACCCAGTACTTC. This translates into CASSSGGVGETQYF. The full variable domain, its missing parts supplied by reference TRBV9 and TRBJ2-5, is DSGVTQTPKHLITATGQRVTLRCSPRSGDLSVYWYQQSLDQGLQFLIQYYNGEERAKGNILERFSAQQFPDLHSELNLSSLELGDSALYFCASSSGGVGETQYFGPGTRLLVL.

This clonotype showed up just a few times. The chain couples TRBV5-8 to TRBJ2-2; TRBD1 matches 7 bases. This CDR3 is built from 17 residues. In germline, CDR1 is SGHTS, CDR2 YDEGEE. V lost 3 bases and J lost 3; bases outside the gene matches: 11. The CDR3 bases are TGTGCCAGCAGCTCGACCCGATGGACAGGTCACACCGGGGAGCTGTTTTTT. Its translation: CASSSTRWTGHTGELFF.

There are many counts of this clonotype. The CDR3 loop is CASSLYRTTDTQYF. For the CDR3, the DNA is TGCGCCAGCAGCTTGTACAGGACCACAGATACGCAGTATTTT. This chain connects TRBV5-1 to TRBJ2-3, with a tentative D call TRBD1 (5 bases). The V gene's germline CDR1 is SGHRS and CDR2 YFSETQ. Trimming cost V 1 base and J 2 bases, with 8 bases left between them. CDR3 length: 14 residues.

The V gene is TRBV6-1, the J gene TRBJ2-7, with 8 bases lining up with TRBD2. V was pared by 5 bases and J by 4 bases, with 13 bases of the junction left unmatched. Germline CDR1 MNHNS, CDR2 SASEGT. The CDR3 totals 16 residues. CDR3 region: CASSRYLAGGVYEQYF. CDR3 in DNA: TGTGCCAGCAGTCGATATCTGGCGGGGGGCGTTTACGAGCAGTACTTC.

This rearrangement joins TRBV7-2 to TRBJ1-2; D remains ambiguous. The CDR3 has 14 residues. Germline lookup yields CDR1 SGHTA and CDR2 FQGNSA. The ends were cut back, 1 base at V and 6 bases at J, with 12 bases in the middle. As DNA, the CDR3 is TGTGCCAGCAGCTTAGGGTATCAGCCCAATGGCTACACCTTC. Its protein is CASSLGYQPNGYTF.

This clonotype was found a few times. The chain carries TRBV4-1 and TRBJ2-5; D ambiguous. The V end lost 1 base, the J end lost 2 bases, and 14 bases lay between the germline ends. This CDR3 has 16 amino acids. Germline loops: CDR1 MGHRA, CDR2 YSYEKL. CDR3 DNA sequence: TGCGCCAGCAGCCAAGTAACGCAAGCCCCACAAGAGACCCAGTACTTC. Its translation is CASSQVTQAPQETQYF.

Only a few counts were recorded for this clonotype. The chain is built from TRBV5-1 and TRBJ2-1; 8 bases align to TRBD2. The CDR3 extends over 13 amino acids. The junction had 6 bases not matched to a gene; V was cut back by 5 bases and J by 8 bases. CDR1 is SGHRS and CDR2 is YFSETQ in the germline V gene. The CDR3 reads CASSRVAGYEQFF. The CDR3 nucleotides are TGCGCCAGCAGTCGGGTAGCGGGGTATGAGCAGTTCTTC.

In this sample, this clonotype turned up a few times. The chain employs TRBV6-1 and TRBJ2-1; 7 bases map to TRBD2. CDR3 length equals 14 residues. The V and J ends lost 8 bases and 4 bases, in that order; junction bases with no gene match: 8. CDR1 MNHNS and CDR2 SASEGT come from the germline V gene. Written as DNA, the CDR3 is TGTGCCAGCGGAGGGAGGGCCCTGTACAATGAGCAGTTCTTC. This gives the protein CASGGRALYNEQFF.

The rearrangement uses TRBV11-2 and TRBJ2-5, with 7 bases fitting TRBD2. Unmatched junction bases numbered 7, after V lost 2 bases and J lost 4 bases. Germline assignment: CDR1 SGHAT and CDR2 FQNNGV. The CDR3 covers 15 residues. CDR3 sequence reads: CASSLSLAVGETQYF. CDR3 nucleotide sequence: TGTGCCAGCAGCTTAAGCCTAGCGGTAGGAGAGACCCAGTACTTC.

CDR3 protein: CAWSVGGAYTQYF. The CDR3 DNA reads TGTGCCTGGAGTGTCGGGGGGGCGTATACGCAGTATTTT. This rearrangement joins TRBV30 to TRBJ2-3; 8 bases match TRBD2. CDR1 and CDR2 from the germline V gene are GTSNPN and SVGIG (reference sequence). The CDR3 extends over 13 amino acids. V was clipped by 0 bases and J by 7 bases; unmatched bases: 3.

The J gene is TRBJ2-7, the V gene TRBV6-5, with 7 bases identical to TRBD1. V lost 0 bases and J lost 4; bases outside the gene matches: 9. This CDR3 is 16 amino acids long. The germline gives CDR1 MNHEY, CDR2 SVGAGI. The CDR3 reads CASSYSIDRVGYEQYF. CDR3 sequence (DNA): TGTGCCAGCAGTTACTCTATTGACAGGGTAGGATACGAGCAGTACTTC.

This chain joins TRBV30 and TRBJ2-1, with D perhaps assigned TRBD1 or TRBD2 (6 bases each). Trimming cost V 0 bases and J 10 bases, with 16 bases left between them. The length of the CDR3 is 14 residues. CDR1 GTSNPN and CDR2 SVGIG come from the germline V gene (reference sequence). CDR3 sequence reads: CAWSVGGPEVEQFF. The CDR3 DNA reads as TGTGCCTGGAGTGTAGGGGGGCCCGAGGTGGAGCAGTTCTTC.

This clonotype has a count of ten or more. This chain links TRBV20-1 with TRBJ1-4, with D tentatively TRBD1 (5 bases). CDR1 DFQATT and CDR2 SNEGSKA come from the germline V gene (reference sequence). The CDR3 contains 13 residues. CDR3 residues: CSFRQGWGEKLFF. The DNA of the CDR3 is TGCAGCTTCCGTCAGGGATGGGGTGAAAAACTGTTTTTT.

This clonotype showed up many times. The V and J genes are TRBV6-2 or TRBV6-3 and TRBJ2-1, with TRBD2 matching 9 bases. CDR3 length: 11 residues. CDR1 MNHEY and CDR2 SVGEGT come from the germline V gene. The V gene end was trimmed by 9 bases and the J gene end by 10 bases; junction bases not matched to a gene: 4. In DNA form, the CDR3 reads TGTGCCAGTCTGCGGGGGGGCGAGCAGTTCTTC. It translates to CASLRGGEQFF.

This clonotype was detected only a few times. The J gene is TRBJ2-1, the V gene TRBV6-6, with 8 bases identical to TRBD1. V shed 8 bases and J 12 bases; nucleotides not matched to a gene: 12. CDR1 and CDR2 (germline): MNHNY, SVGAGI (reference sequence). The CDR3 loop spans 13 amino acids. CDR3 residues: CASQPDGQGRQFF. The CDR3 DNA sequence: TGTGCCAGCCAACCTGATGGACAGGGTAGGCAGTTCTTC.

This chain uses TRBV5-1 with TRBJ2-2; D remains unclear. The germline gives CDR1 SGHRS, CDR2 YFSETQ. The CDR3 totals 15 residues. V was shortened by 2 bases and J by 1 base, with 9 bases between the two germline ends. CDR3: CASSFRPENTGELFF. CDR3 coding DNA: TGCGCCAGCAGCTTTAGGCCGGAGAACACCGGGGAGCTGTTTTTT.

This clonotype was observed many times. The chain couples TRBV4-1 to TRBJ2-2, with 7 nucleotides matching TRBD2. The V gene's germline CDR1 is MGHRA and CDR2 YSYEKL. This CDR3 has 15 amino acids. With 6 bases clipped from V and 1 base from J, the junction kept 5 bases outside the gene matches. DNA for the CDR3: TGCGCCAGCAGTGCTAGCGGACTGAACACCGGGGAGCTGTTTTTT. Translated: CASSASGLNTGELFF.

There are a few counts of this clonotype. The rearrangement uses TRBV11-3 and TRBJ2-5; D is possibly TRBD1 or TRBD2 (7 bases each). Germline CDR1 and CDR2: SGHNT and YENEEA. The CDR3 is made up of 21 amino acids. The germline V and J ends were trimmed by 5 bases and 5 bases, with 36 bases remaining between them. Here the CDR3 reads CASSQKGGGSFGREISETQYF. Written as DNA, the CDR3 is TGTGCCAGCAGCCAAAAGGGAGGGGGCTCATTTGGTAGGGAGATTTCGGAGACCCAGTACTTC.

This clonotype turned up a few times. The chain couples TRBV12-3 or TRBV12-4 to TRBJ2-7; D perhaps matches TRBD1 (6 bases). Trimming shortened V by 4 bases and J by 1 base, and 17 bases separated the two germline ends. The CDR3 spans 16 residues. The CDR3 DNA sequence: TGTGCCAGCAGTTCGTCGGACAGTGCCTCTTCCTACGAGCAGTACTTC. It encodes CASSSSDSASSYEQYF.

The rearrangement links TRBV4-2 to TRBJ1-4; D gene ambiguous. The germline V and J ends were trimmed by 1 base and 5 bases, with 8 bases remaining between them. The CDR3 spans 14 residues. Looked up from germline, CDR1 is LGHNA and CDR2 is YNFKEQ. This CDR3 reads CASSQVVGNEKLFF. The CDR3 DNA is TGTGCCAGCAGCCAAGTGGTGGGGAATGAAAAACTGTTTTTT.

Written as DNA, the CDR3 is TGTGCCAGCAGCAACGAGGGCTATCAGTACTTC. Encoded protein: CASSNEGYQYF. The rearrangement uses TRBV5-6 and TRBJ2-5; possible D gene TRBD2, 5 bases. The V gene's germline CDR1 is SGHDT and CDR2 YYEEEE. Between the trimmed V and J ends, which lost 4 bases and 11 bases, there was a span of 12 bases. CDR3 length: 11 amino acids.

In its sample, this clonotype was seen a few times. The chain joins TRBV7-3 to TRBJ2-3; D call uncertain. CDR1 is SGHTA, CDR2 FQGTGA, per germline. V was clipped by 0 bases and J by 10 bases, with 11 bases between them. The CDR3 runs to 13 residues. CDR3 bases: TGTGCCAGCAGCTTAACGGTCCCGGGTGCGCAGTATTTT. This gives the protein CASSLTVPGAQYF.

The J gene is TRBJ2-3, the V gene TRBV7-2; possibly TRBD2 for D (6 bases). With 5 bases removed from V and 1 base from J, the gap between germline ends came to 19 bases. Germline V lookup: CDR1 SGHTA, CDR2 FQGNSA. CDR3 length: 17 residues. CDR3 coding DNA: TGTGCCAGCAGCCCGGAAGTGGATCCGGGGGGCACAGATACGCAGTATTTT. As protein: CASSPEVDPGGTDTQYF.

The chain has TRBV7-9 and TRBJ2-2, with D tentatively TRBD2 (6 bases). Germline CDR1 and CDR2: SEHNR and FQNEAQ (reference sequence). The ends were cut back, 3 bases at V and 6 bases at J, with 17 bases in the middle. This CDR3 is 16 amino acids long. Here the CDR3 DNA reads TGTGCCAGCAGCTTGGTGGGACTGAGAGGGGCCGGGGAGCTGTTTTTT. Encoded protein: CASSLVGLRGAGELFF.

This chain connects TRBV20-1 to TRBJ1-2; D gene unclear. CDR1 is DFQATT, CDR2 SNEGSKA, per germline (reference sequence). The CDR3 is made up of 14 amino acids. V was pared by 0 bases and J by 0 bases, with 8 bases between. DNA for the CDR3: TGCAGTGCTAGAGATCTCGCAGCTAACTATGGCTACACCTTC. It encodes CSARDLAANYGYTF.

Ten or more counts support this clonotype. The CDR3 DNA reads TGTGCCAGCAGTTCAGGAGGACTAAGCTATGGCTACACCTTC. It translates to CASSSGGLSYGYTF. The chain employs TRBV12-3 or TRBV12-4 and TRBJ1-2; D is uncertain. V was trimmed by 4 bases and J by 4 bases, leaving 13 bases between them. The CDR3 spans 14 residues.

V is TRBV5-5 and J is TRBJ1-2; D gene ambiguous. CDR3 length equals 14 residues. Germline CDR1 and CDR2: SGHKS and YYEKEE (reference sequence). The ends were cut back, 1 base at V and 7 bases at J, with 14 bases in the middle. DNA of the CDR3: TGTGCCAGCAGCTTGCGCGCGGATCCGGGTGGCTACACCTTC. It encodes CASSLRADPGGYTF. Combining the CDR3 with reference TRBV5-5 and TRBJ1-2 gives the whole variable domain DAGVTQSPTHLIKTRGQQVTLRCSPISGHKSVSWYQQVLGQGPQFIFQYYEKEERGRGNFPDRFSARQFPNYSSELNVNALLLGDSALYLCASSLRADPGGYTFGSGTRLTVV.

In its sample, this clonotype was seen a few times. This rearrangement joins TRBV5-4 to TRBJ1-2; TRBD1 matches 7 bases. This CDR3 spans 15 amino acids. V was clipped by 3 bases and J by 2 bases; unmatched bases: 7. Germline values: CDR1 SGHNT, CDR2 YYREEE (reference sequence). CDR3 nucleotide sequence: TGTGCCAGCAGCTCTGGAGGGGGCCCCAACTATGGCTACACCTTC. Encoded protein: CASSSGGGPNYGYTF. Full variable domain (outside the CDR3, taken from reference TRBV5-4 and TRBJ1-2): ETGVTQSPTHLIKTRGQQVTLRCSSQSGHNTVSWYQQALGQGPQFIFQYYREEENGRGNFPPRFSGLQFPNYSSELNVNALELDDSALYLCASSSGGGPNYGYTFGSGTRLTVV.